This TCR beta chain was identified in a study of response to subunit inactivated influenza vaccine. MiXCR, run by TCRdb on the RT-PCR reads, gives a single entry per CDR3 protein. The sample lists 500,000 or so distinct CDR3 sequences, approximately 15% seen once, with approximately 3% in the top ten. This clonotype was counted a few times. The clonotype originates from a man aged 45-69 years who received an inactivated influenza vaccine. Here the sequenced sample was CD4+ T cells sorted from PBMCs, taken less than 30 months after vaccination.

The CDR3 loop is CASSRYSGGRADTQYF. The DNA of the CDR3 is TGTGCCAGCAGCCGTTATAGCGGGGGTAGGGCAGATACGCAGTATTTT. The V call is TRBV5-4, the J call TRBJ2-3, with TRBD2 matching over 9 bases. The J segment lost 4 bases and the V segment lost 4 bases, leaving 10 bases of the junction unmatched. Germline loops: CDR1 SGHNT, CDR2 YYREEE (reference sequence). The CDR3 spans 16 residues.